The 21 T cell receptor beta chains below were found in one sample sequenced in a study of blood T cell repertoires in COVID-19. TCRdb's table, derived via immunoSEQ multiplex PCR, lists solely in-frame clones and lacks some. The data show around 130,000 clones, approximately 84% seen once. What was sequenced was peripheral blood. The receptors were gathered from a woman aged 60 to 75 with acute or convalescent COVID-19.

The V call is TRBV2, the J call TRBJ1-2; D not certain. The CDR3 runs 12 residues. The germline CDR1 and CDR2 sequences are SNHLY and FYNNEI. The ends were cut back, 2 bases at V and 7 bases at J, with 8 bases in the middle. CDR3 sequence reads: CASSERGLGYTF. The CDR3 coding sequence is TGTGCCAGCAGTGAAAGAGGACTTGGCTACACCTTC.

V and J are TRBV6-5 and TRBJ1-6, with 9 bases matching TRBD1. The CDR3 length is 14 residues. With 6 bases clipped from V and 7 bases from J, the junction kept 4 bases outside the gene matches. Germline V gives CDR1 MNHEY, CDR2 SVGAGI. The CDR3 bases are TGTGCCAGCAGAGGGACAGGGAGGAATTCACCCCTCCACTTT. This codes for CASRGTGRNSPLHF.

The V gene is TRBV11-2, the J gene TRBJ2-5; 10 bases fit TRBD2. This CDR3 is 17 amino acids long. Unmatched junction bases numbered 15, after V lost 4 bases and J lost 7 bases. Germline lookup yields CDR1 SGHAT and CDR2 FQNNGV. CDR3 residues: CASSSLLAGLKDRTQYF. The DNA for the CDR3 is TGTGCCAGCAGCTCATTACTAGCGGGGTTAAAAGATAGGACCCAGTACTTC.

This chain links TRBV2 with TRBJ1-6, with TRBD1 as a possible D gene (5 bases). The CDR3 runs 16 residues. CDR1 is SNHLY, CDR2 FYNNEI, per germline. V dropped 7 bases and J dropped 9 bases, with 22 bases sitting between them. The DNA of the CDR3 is TGTGCCAGCACGCGGGACCGCCAGGGACCCATTTCACCCCTCCACTTT. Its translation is CASTRDRQGPISPLHF.

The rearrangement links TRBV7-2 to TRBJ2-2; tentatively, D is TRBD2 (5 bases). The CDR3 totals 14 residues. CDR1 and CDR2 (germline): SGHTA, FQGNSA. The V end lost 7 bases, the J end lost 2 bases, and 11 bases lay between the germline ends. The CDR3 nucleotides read TGTGCCAGCACGCAAGGGAGAAACACCGGGGAGCTGTTTTTT. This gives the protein CASTQGRNTGELFF.

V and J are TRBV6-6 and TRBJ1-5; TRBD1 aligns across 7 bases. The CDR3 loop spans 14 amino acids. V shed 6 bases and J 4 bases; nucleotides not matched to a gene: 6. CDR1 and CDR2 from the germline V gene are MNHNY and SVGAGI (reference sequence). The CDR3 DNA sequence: TGTGCCAGCAGCTCGGGACAGCCGAATCAGCCCCAGCATTTT. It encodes CASSSGQPNQPQHF.

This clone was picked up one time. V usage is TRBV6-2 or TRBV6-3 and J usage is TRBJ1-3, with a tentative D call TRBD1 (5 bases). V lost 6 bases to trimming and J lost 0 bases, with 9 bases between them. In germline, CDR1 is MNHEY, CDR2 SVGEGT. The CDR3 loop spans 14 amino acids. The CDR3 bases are TGTGCCAGCAGCCTCGGGGGCTCTGGAAACACCATATATTTT. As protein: CASSLGGSGNTIYF.

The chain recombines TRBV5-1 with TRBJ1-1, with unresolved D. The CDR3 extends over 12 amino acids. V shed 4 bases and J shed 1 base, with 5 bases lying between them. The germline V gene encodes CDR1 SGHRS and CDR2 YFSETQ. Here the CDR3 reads CASSTGNTEAFF. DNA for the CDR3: TGCGCCAGCAGCACCGGGAACACTGAAGCTTTCTTT.

The CDR3 spells CASSLGGGGNQPQHF. CDR3 nucleotides: TGTGCCAGCAGCCTGGGGGGAGGAGGCAATCAGCCCCAGCATTTT. The V gene is TRBV7-6, the J gene TRBJ1-5, with a possible D match to TRBD1 (5 bases). V was trimmed by 5 bases and J by 2 bases, leaving 13 bases between them. Per germline, CDR1 SGHVS and CDR2 FNYEAQ. CDR3 length: 15 amino acids.

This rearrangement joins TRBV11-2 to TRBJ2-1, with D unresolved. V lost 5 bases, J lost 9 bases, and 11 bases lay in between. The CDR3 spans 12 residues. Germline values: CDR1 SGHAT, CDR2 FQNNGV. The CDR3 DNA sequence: TGTGCCAGCAGCCCTCACAGATCTGAGCAGTTCTTC. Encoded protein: CASSPHRSEQFF.

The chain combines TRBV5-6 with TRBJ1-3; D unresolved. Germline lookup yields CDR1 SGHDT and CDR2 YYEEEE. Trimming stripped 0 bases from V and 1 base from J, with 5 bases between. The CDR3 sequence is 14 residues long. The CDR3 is CASSLAGSGNTIYF. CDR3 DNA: TGTGCCAGCAGCTTGGCGGGATCTGGAAACACCATATATTTT.

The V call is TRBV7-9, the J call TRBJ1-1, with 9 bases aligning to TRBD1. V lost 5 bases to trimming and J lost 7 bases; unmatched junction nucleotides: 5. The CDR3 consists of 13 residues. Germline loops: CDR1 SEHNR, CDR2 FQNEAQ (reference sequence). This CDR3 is CASSTGTGSEAFF. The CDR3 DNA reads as TGTGCCAGCAGCACCGGGACAGGGAGTGAAGCTTTCTTT. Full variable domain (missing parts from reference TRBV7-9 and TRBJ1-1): DTGVSQNPRHKITKRGQNVTFRCDPISEHNRLYWYRQTLGQGPEFLTYFQNEAQLEKSRLLSDRFSAERPKGSFSTLEIQRTEQGDSAMYLCASSTGTGSEAFFGQGTRLTVV.

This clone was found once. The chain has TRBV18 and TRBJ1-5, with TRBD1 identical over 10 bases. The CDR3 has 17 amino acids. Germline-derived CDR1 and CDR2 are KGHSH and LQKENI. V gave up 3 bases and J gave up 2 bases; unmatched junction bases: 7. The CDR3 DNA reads TGTGCCAGCTCACCCACAGGGGGGACAGGGGGCAATCAGCCCCAGCATTTT. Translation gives CASSPTGGTGGNQPQHF.

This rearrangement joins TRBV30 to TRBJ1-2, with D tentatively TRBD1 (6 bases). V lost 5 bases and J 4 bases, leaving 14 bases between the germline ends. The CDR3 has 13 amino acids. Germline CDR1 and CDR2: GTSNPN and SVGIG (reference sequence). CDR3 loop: CAWGDTSRYGYTF. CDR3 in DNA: TGTGCCTGGGGGGACACCTCCCGCTATGGCTACACCTTC.

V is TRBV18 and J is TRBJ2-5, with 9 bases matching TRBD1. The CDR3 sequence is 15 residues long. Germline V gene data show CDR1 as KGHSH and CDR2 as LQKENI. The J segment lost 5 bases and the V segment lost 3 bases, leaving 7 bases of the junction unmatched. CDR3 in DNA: TGTGCCAGCTCACCCCCGGGACAGGGTCGCGAGACCCAGTACTTC. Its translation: CASSPPGQGRETQYF. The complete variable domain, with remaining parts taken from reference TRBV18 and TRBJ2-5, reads NAGVMQNPRHLVRRRGQEARLRCSPMKGHSHVYWYRQLPEEGLKFMVYLQKENIIDESGMPKERFSAEFPKEGPSILRIQQVVRGDSAAYFCASSPPGQGRETQYFGPGTRLLVL.

The CDR3: CASSTTEQGGGYTF. DNA for the CDR3: TGTGCCAGCTCAACCACGGAACAGGGTGGAGGCTACACCTTC. This chain uses TRBV18 with TRBJ1-2, with D possibly TRBD1 on 6 matching bases. Germline V gene lookup returns CDR1 KGHSH and CDR2 LQKENI. The CDR3 has 14 residues. V lost 5 bases, J lost 8 bases, and 18 bases lay in between.

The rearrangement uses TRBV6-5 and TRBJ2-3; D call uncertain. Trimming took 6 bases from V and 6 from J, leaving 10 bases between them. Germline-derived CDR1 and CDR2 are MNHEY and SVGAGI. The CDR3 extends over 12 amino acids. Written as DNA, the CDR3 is TGTGCCAGCAGCCCCTCTTTGGATACGCAGTATTTT. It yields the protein CASSPSLDTQYF.

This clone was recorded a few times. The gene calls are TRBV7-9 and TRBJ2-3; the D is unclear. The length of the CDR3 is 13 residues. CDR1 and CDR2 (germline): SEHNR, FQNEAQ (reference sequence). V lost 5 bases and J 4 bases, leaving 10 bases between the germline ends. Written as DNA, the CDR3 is TGTGCCAGCAGCCCGCGAGGCCCAGATACGCAGTATTTT. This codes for CASSPRGPDTQYF.

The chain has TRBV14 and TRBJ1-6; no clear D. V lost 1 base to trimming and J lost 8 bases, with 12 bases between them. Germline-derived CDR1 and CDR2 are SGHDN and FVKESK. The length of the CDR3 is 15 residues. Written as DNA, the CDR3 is TGTGCCAGCAGCCAAGTCGTCGGGGTTGATTCACCCCTCCACTTT. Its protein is CASSQVVGVDSPLHF. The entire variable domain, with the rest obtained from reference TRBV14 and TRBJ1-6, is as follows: EAGVTQFPSHSVIEKGQTVTLRCDPISGHDNLYWYRRVMGKEIKFLLHFVKESKQDESGMPNNRFLAERTGGTYSTLKVQPAELEDSGVYFCASSQVVGVDSPLHFGNGTRLTVT.

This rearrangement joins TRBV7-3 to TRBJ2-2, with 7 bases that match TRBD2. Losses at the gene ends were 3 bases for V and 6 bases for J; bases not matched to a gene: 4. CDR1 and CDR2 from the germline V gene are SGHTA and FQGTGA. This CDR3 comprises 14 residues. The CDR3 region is CASSFATSAGELFF. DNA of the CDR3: TGTGCCAGCAGCTTCGCAACTAGCGCCGGGGAGCTGTTTTTT.

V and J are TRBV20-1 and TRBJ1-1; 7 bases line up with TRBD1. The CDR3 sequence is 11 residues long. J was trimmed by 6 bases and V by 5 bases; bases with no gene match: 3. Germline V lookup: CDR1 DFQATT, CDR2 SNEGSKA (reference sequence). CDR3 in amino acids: CSAVGGPEAFF. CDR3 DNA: TGCAGTGCTGTAGGGGGCCCTGAAGCTTTCTTT.